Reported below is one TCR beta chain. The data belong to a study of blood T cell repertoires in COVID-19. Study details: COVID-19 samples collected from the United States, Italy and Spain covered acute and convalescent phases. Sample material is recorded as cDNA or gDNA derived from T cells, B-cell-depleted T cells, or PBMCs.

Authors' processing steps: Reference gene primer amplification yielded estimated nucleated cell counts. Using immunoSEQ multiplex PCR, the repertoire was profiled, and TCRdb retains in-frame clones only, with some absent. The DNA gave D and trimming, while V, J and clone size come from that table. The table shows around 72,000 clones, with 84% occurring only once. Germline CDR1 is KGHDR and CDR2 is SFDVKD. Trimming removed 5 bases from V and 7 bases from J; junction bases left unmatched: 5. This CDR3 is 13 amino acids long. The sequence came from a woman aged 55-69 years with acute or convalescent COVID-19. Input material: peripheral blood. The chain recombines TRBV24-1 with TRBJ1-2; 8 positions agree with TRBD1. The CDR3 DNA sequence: TGTGCCACCAGTGGAGGCAGGGGGCTTGGCTACACCTTC. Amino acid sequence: CATSGGRGLGYTF.